This T cell receptor (beta chain) was captured by sequencing in a study of T cells after yellow fever vaccination. One entry per CDR3 protein, called by TCRdb with MiXCR from the 5' RACE reads. The sample has around 50,000 distinct CDR3 sequences, 7.4% seen once. This clonotype was counted ten times or more. The CDR3 loop spans 16 amino acids. Trimming removed 5 bases at V and 3 bases at J, with 17 bases between. Germline lookup yields CDR1 SGHVS and CDR2 FNYEAQ. Sequenced material: CD8+ T cells sorted from PBMCs, taken around 15 days after the first yellow fever vaccination. This clonotype originated in a man aged 18 to 29 who received the YFV17D yellow fever vaccine. The genes are TRBV7-6 and TRBJ1-3, with D hard to call. This chain's CDR3 is CASSQEGRSFGNTIYF. The CDR3 bases are TGTGCCAGCAGCCAAGAGGGCCGGTCTTTTGGAAACACCATATATTTT.